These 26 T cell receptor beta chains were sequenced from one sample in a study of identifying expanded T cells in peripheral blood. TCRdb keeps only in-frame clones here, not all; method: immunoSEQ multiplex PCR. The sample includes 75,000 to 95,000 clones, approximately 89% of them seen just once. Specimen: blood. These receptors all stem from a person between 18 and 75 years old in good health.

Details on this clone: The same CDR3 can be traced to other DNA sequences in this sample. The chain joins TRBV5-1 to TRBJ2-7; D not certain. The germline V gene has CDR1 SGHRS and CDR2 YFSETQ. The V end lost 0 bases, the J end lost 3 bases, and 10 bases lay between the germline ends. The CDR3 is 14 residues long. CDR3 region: CASSLVGSGYEQYF. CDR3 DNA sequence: TGCGCCAGCAGCTTGGTTGGTTCCGGCTACGAGCAGTACTTC.

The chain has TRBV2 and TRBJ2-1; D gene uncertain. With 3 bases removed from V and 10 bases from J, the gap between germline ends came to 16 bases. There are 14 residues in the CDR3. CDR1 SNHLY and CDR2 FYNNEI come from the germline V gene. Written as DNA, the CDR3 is TGTGCCAGCAGTGAGGTCGGGTCCTTACGGGAGCAGTTCTTC. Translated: CASSEVGSLREQFF.

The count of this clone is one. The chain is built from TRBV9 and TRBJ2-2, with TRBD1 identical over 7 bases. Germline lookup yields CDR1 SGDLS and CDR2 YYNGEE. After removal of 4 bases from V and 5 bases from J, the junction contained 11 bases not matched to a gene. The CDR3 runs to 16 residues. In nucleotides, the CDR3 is TGTGCCAGCAGCCCTCGCAGGGGGATAGGGACCGGGGAGCTGTTTTTT. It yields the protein CASSPRRGIGTGELFF.

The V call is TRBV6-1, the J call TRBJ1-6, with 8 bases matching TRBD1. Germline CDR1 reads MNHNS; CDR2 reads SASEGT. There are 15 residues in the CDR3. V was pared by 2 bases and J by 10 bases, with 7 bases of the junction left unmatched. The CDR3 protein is CASSESTGQASPLHF. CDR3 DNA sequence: TGTGCCAGCAGTGAATCAACGGGACAGGCCTCACCCCTCCACTTT.

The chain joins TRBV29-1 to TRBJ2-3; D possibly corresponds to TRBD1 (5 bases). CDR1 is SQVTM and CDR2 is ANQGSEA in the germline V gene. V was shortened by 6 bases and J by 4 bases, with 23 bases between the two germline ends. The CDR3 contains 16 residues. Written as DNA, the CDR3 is TGCAGCGTCGGGTCCCGTTCAGGGAATAACCCAGATACGCAGTATTTT. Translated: CSVGSRSGNNPDTQYF.

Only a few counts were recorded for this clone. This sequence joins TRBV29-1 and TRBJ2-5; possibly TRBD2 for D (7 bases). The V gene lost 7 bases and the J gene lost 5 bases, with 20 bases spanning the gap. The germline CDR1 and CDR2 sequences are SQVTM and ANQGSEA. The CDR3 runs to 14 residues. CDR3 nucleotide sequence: TGCAGCGCAAGGGGGGGAAATAGAGGGGAGACCCAGTACTTC. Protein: CSARGGNRGETQYF.

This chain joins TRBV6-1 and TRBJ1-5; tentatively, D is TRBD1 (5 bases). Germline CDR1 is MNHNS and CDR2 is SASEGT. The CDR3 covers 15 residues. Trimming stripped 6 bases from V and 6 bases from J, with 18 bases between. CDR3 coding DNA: TGTGCCAGCAGCGCCGGGACGCAGGGAAGTCAGCCCCAGCATTTT. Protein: CASSAGTQGSQPQHF.

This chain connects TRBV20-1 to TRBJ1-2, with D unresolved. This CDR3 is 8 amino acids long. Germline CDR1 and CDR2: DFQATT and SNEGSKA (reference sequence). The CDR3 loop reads CNFYGYTF. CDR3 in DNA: TGCAATTTCTATGGCTACACCTTC.

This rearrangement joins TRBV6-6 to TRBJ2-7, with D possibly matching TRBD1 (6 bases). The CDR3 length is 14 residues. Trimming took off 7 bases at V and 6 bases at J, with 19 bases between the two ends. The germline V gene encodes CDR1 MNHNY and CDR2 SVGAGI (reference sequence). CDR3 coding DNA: TGTGCCAGCAAGGGGGAGCGATCCCTAGGCGAGCAGTACTTC. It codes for CASKGERSLGEQYF.

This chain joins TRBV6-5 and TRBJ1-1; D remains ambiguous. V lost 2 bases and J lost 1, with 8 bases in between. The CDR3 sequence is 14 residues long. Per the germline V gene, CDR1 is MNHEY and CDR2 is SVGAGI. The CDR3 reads CASSYTVPNTEAFF. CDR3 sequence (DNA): TGTGCCAGCAGTTACACTGTTCCGAACACTGAAGCTTTCTTT.

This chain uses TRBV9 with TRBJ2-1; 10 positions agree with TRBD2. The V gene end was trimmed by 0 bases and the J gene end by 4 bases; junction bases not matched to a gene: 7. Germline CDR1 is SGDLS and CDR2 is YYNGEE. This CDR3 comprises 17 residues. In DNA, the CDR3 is TGTGCCAGCAGCGTAGCCCCCTCTAGCGGGAGTTACAATGAGCAGTTCTTC. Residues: CASSVAPSSGSYNEQFF. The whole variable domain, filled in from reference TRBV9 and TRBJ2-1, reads DSGVTQTPKHLITATGQRVTLRCSPRSGDLSVYWYQQSLDQGLQFLIQYYNGEERAKGNILERFSAQQFPDLHSELNLSSLELGDSALYFCASSVAPSSGSYNEQFFGPGTRLTVL.

CDR3 residues: CASSSGLPSSGANVLTF. The CDR3, as DNA: TGTGCCAGCTCATCCGGACTGCCGAGCTCTGGGGCCAACGTCCTGACTTTC. The gene calls are TRBV18 and TRBJ2-6; D perhaps matches TRBD2 (5 bases). V was pared by 5 bases and J by 0 bases, with 14 bases between. The CDR3 loop spans 17 amino acids. Looked up from germline, CDR1 is KGHSH and CDR2 is LQKENI.

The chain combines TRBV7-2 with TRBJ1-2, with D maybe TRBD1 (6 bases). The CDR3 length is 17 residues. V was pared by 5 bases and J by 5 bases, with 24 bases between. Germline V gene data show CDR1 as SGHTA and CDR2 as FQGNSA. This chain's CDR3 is CASSPGDISPAFYGYTF. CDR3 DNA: TGTGCCAGCAGCCCGGGGGACATTTCCCCTGCATTTTATGGCTACACCTTC.

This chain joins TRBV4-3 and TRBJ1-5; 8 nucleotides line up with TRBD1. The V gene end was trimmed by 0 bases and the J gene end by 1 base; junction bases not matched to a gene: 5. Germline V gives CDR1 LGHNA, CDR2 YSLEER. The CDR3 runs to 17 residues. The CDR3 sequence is CASSQEAGGRSNQPQHF. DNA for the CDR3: TGCGCCAGCAGCCAAGAGGCAGGGGGCCGAAGCAATCAGCCCCAGCATTTT.

CDR3: CASSPQWGRTDTQYF. CDR3 DNA sequence: TGTGCCAGCAGCCCCCAGTGGGGCAGGACAGATACGCAGTATTTT. This sequence joins TRBV7-8 and TRBJ2-3; D may be TRBD1 (5 bases). Germline CDR1 is SGHVS and CDR2 is FQNEAQ. This CDR3 has 15 amino acids. Between the trimmed V and J ends, which lost 5 bases and 3 bases, there was a span of 15 bases.

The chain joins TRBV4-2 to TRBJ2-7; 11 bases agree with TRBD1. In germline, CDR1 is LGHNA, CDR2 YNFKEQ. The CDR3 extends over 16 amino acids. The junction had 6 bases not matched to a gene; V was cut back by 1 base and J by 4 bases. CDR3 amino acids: CASSQAPGQGEYEQYF. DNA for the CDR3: TGTGCCAGCAGCCAAGCTCCGGGACAGGGGGAATACGAGCAGTACTTC.

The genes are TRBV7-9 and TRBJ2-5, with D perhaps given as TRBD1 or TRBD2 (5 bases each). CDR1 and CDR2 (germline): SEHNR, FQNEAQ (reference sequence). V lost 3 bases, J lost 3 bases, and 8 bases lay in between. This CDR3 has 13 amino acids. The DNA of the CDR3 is TGTGCCAGCAGCTTGATGGGGGAAGAGACCCAGTACTTC. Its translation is CASSLMGEETQYF.

This chain's CDR3 is CASSLQVQGGYGYTF. DNA of the CDR3: TGTGCCAGCAGCTTACAAGTACAGGGGGGTTACGGCTACACCTTC. The J gene is TRBJ1-2, the V gene TRBV7-2; 8 positions match TRBD1. Germline loops: CDR1 SGHTA, CDR2 FQGNSA. J lost 8 bases, V lost 2 bases, and 10 bases had no gene match. The CDR3 is 15 amino acids.

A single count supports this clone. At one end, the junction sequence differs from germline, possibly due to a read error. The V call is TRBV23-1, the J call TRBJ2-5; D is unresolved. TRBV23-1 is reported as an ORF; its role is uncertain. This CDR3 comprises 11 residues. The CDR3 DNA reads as TGCGCCAGCAGTCAATTCGTAGTTTGGGACTTC. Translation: CASSQFVVWDF.

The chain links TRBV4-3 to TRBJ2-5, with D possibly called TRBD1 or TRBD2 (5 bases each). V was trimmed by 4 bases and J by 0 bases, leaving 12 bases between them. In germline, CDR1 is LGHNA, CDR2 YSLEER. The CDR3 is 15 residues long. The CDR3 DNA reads TGCGCCAGCAGCCGGTGGGACCAGGACCAAGAGACCCAGTACTTC. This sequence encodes CASSRWDQDQETQYF.

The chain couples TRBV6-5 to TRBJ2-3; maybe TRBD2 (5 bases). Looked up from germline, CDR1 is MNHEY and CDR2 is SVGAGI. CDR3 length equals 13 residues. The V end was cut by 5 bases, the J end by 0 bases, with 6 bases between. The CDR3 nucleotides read TGTGCCAGCAGTAGGACTAGCACAGATACGCAGTATTTT. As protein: CASSRTSTDTQYF.

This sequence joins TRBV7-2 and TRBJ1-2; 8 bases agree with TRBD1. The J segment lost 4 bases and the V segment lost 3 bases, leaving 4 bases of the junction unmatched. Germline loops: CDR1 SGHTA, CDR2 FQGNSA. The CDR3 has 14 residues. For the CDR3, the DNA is TGTGCCAGCAGCTTGGTAGACAGGGGCTATGGCTACACCTTC. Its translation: CASSLVDRGYGYTF.

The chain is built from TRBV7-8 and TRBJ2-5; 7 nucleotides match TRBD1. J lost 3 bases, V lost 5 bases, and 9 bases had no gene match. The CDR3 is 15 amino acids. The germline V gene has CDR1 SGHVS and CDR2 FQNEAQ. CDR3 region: CASSRGQLAKETQYF. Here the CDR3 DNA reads TGTGCCAGCAGCCGGGGACAGTTGGCGAAAGAGACCCAGTACTTC.

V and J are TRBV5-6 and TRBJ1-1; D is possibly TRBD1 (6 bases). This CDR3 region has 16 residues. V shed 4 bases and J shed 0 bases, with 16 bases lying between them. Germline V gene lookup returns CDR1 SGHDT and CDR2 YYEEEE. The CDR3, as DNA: TGTGCCAGCAGCCCCGCAGTGGACAGTTTGAACACTGAAGCTTTCTTT. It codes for CASSPAVDSLNTEAFF.

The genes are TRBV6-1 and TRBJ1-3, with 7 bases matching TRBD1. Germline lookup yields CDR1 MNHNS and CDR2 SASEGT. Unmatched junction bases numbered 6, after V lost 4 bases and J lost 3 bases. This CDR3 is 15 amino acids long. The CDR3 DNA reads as TGTGCCAGCAGTGGAGAGACAGGGAATGGAAACACCATATATTTT. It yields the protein CASSGETGNGNTIYF.

The CDR3 DNA sequence: TGTGCCAGCAGCACGCATTACGAGACAAAGACCGGGACAGAGAACACTGAAGCTTTCTTT. Protein product: CASSTHYETKTGTENTEAFF. This chain connects TRBV9 to TRBJ1-1; 7 nucleotides agree with TRBD1. After removal of 4 bases from V and 1 base from J, the junction contained 22 bases not matched to a gene. The length of the CDR3 is 20 residues. Germline loops: CDR1 SGDLS, CDR2 YYNGEE.